This TCR beta chain was recovered during a study of T cell responses to AZD1222 COVID-19 vaccine (dated by TCRdb to the early 2020s). As for the study more broadly: AZD1222 recipients whose second dose came at about 4 weeks and those whose second dose came at about 12 weeks were combined into one group, since spike-specific TCR depth and breadth did not differ between the two schedules. A total of 233 trial participants underwent TCR sequencing, of whom 207 received two doses of AZD1222 and about 25 received two doses of the MenACWY control vaccine. Trial participants were enrolled by age into subgroups of 18-55, 56-69 and 70-plus years, and around 140, 26 and 57 TCR-sequenced participants, respectively, were included in these subgroups. Summary of the overall study and its limitations: Participants were mostly white British and included more females than males, and it was suggested by the authors that clonal diversity may have been underestimated. Epitopes outside the regions mutated in the B.1.351 and B.1.1.7 variants were reportedly recognized by nearly half of the unique spike-specific TCRs. Conclusions about previously exposed vaccinees are limited, since just 6 or 7 AZD1222 recipients were seropositive for SARS-CoV-2 at baseline. The 56-69-year group was small, and its depth increase did not reach significance, likely because of low power. CD4 TCRs associated with the vaccine covered the entire spike protein, and the dominant responses were in regions 160-218 and 743-854. Spike-specific TCR breadth and depth rose significantly after two AZD1222 doses compared with day 0 and with MenACWY recipients. Because no day 14 peak-response samples were available, repertoires were characterized only after the peak T cell response.

Points on this clone: The antigen it recognizes is unknown. Qualities for individual bases were not recorded, and no much larger clone is one base off.

The CDR3 regions of human TCRbeta chains were analyzed by immunosequencing. In the source study's methods: Repertoire TCRs were checked for matches against a reference library of SARS-CoV-2-specific TCRs that had been generated using the MIRA antigen-specificity platform. Breadth was defined as the fraction of unique TCRs that were SARS-CoV-2-associated. Depth was defined as the fraction of total T cells that were SARS-CoV-2-associated. Using the MIRA data, each spike-specific TCR was assigned both to the spike region to which the TCR was reactive and to a CD4 or CD8 class. Log10-transformed breadth and depth values were compared by one-way ANOVA with Sidak's multiple comparisons tests. TCRdb stores this immuneACCESS table with in-frame sequences only. Part of the clones is absent; in the studies checked, under half of the shortfall reflects unresolved V genes, and no reason is known for the rest. From that table come the V and J calls and clone size; the DNA was used to work out D and trimming. This sample lists about 100,000 clones; about 86% were detected once. Of the sample, 1.4% is held by the ten largest clones.

As encoded in the germline V gene, CDR1 is SQVTM while CDR2 is ANQGSEA. The CDR3 sequence holds 13 residues, the cysteine and phenylalanine included. The kept DNA is CDR3 alone, 39 bases in frame from the first base. A distance of 15 bases separates the germline ends of V and J, which lose 7 bases and 5 bases respectively. According to the study, the label for this sample's time point signals: baseline before first vaccination. Vaccinee samples were obtained from the UK trials COV001 and COV002, which included a single-blind randomized controlled phase 2/3 trial of AZD1222 (ChAdOx1 nCoV-19) in healthy adults. For TCRbeta chain sequencing, PBMC samples from trial participants were taken at day 0 and at day 28 after the second dose.

The TCR comes from an adult in good health. This receptor chain uses TRBV29-1 and TRBJ1-5; the D gene is not confidently resolved. The material sequenced was peripheral blood, taken on day 0 of AZD1222 vaccination. The bases are TGCAGCGCCCATACCTCCGCAGATCAGCCCCAGCATTTT. Its translation is CSAHTSADQPQHF.